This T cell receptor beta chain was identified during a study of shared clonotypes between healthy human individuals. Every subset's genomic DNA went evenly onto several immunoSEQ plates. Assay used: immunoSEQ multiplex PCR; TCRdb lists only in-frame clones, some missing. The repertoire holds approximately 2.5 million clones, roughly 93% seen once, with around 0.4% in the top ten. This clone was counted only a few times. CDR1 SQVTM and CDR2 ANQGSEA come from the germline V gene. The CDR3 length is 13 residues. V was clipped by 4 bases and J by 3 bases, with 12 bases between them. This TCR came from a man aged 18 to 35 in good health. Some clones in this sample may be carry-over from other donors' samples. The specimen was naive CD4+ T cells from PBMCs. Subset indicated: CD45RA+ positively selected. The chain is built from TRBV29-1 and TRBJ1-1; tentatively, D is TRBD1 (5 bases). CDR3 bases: TGCAGCGTTGCGACAGTATTCTACACTGAAGCTTTCTTT. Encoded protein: CSVATVFYTEAFF.